This T cell receptor beta chain was sequenced for a study of control samples from healthy donors and cancer patients. Germline V CDR1 and CDR2: LGHDT, YNNKEL (reference sequence). The CDR3 totals 14 residues. V lost 4 bases to trimming and J lost 7 bases; unmatched junction nucleotides: 9. Some clones are missing from TCRdb's copy, which holds only in-frame ones; the method was immunoSEQ multiplex PCR. Found here are about 220,000 clones, roughly 94% of them singletons; the top ten hold 1.5%. V and J are TRBV3-1 (or the pseudogene TRBV3-2) and TRBJ1-1, with 7 bases matching TRBD1. The sample was blood. This sequence originates from a man between 45 and 60 years old in good health. The CDR3 coding sequence is TGTGCCAGCAGCCGCCACCTGGGACAGAGTGAAGCTTTCTTT. It yields the protein CASSRHLGQSEAFF.